These T cell receptor beta chains were read from a single sample in a study of T cell responses to AZD1222 COVID-19 vaccine. TCRdb's copy holds only in-frame clones and misses some; the assay was immunoSEQ multiplex PCR. The sample has about 94,000 clones; roughly 90% are singletons. The material was peripheral blood, obtained 28 days after the second AZD1222 dose. The receptors here all came from an adult who received the AZD1222 COVID-19 vaccine. CDR3s include the opening cysteine and the closing phenylalanine or tryptophan. A D gene is named only where the DNA matches it firmly. Clone size is not always given. Where it is, it says once, few, many or a class for expanded clones.

J gene: TRBJ2-3; V gene: TRBV7-6; CDR3 length: 15; D gene: NA; clone size: NA; CDR3 protein: CASSLLSTSTDTQYF; CDR3 DNA: TGTGCCAGCAGCTTATTGTCGACTTCCACAGATACGCAGTATTTT
J gene: TRBJ1-2; V gene: TRBV6-5; CDR3 length: 14; D gene: NA; clone size: NA; CDR3 protein: CASSRESSESGYTF; CDR3 DNA: TGTGCCAGCAGTCGGGAATCCAGTGAGAGTGGCTACACCTTC
J gene: TRBJ2-7; V gene: TRBV7-2; CDR3 length: 14; D gene: NA; clone size: NA; CDR3 protein: CASSPQYQSYEQYF; CDR3 DNA: TGTGCCAGCAGCCCCCAGTACCAATCCTACGAGCAGTACTTC
J gene: TRBJ1-6; V gene: TRBV6-5; CDR3 length: 14; D gene: NA; clone size: NA; CDR3 protein: CASSYTIPDSPLHF; CDR3 DNA: TGTGCCAGCAGTTACACGATCCCGGATTCACCCCTCCACTTT
J gene: TRBJ1-2; V gene: TRBV25-1; CDR3 length: 13; D gene: NA; clone size: NA; CDR3 protein: CASSERGGYGYTF; CDR3 DNA: TGTGCCAGCAGTGAGAGGGGAGGCTATGGCTACACCTTC
J gene: TRBJ1-2; V gene: TRBV5-4; CDR3 length: 12; D gene: TRBD1; clone size: NA; CDR3 protein: CAAGLGTGLYTF; CDR3 DNA: TGTGCCGCCGGGTTGGGGACAGGACTCTACACCTTC
J gene: TRBJ2-3; V gene: TRBV7-9; CDR3 length: 17; D gene: TRBD2; clone size: NA; CDR3 protein: CASSLVASGGASNTQYF; CDR3 DNA: TGTGCCAGCAGCTTAGTCGCCAGCGGGGGGGCTTCGAATACGCAGTATTTT
J gene: TRBJ2-1; V gene: TRBV6-5; CDR3 length: 15; D gene: TRBD1; clone size: NA; CDR3 protein: CASRPWTGGFNEQFF; CDR3 DNA: TGTGCCAGCAGACCCTGGACAGGGGGCTTTAATGAGCAGTTCTTC
J gene: TRBJ2-6; V gene: TRBV19; CDR3 length: 16; D gene: TRBD1; clone size: NA; CDR3 protein: CATRQGIYSGANVLTF; CDR3 DNA: TGTGCCACCAGACAGGGAATCTACTCTGGGGCCAACGTCCTGACTTTC
J gene: TRBJ2-3; V gene: TRBV4-1; CDR3 length: 14; D gene: NA; clone size: NA; CDR3 protein: CASTLSSRADTQYF; CDR3 DNA: TGCGCCAGCACCCTATCTAGCAGGGCAGATACGCAGTATTTT
J gene: TRBJ1-1; V gene: TRBV2; CDR3 length: 14; D gene: NA; clone size: NA; CDR3 protein: CASSVGGGSTEAFF; CDR3 DNA: TGTGCCAGCAGTGTCGGCGGGGGGAGCACTGAAGCTTTCTTT
J gene: TRBJ2-1; V gene: TRBV5-1; CDR3 length: 13; D gene: NA; clone size: NA; CDR3 protein: CASSLARGNEQFF; CDR3 DNA: TGCGCCAGCAGCTTGGCAAGGGGAAATGAGCAGTTCTTC
J gene: TRBJ2-7; V gene: TRBV3-1/TRBV3-2; CDR3 length: 14; D gene: TRBD2; clone size: NA; CDR3 protein: CASSPSGLADEQYF; CDR3 DNA: TGTGCCAGCAGCCCCTCGGGACTAGCTGACGAGCAGTACTTC
J gene: TRBJ2-3; V gene: TRBV12-5; CDR3 length: 15; D gene: NA; clone size: NA; CDR3 protein: CASGFGQGGFDTQYF; CDR3 DNA: TGTGCTAGTGGTTTCGGGCAGGGTGGTTTTGATACGCAGTATTTT
J gene: TRBJ2-7; V gene: TRBV29-1; CDR3 length: 13; D gene: NA; clone size: NA; CDR3 protein: CSVEGRRGSEQYF; CDR3 DNA: TGCAGCGTTGAGGGCAGGAGAGGGTCCGAGCAGTACTTC
J gene: TRBJ1-1; V gene: TRBV7-9; CDR3 length: 14; D gene: TRBD1; clone size: NA; CDR3 protein: CASSFLQGGLKAFF; CDR3 DNA: TGTGCCAGCAGCTTCCTACAAGGGGGCCTAAAAGCTTTCTTT
J gene: TRBJ2-7; V gene: TRBV18; CDR3 length: 12; D gene: NA; clone size: NA; CDR3 protein: CASSPQGHEQYF; CDR3 DNA: TGTGCCAGCTCACCCCAGGGCCACGAGCAGTACTTC
J gene: TRBJ1-1; V gene: TRBV6-5; CDR3 length: 15; D gene: NA; clone size: NA; CDR3 protein: CASSYSVLGDTEAFF; CDR3 DNA: TGTGCCAGCAGTTACTCGGTGCTGGGGGACACTGAAGCTTTCTTT
J gene: TRBJ2-5; V gene: TRBV7-2; CDR3 length: 16; D gene: TRBD2; clone size: NA; CDR3 protein: CASSTTRGGAGETQYF; CDR3 DNA: TGTGCCAGCAGCACAACTCGCGGGGGGGCCGGGGAGACCCAGTACTTC
J gene: TRBJ1-1; V gene: TRBV9; CDR3 length: 15; D gene: NA; clone size: NA; CDR3 protein: CASSVVGTPNTEAFF; CDR3 DNA: TGTGCCAGCAGCGTAGTCGGGACGCCGAACACTGAAGCTTTCTTT
J gene: TRBJ1-1; V gene: TRBV6-5; CDR3 length: 15; D gene: TRBD1; clone size: NA; CDR3 protein: CASSTRQGGDTEAFF; CDR3 DNA: TGTGCCAGCAGTACACGACAGGGAGGGGACACTGAAGCTTTCTTT
J gene: TRBJ2-5; V gene: TRBV5-4; CDR3 length: 16; D gene: TRBD2; clone size: once; CDR3 protein: CASSPPGLAGEETQYF; CDR3 DNA: TGTGCCAGCAGCCCACCTGGACTAGCGGGGGAAGAGACCCAGTACTTC
J gene: TRBJ2-3; V gene: TRBV14; CDR3 length: 12; D gene: NA; clone size: NA; CDR3 protein: CASSALTDTQYF; CDR3 DNA: TGTGCCAGCAGCGCCCTGACGGATACGCAGTATTTT
J gene: TRBJ1-5; V gene: TRBV11-2; CDR3 length: 13; D gene: NA; clone size: NA; CDR3 protein: CASSLDGLNLQHF; CDR3 DNA: TGTGCCAGCAGCTTAGACGGACTGAACCTCCAGCATTTT
J gene: TRBJ2-5; V gene: TRBV6-7; CDR3 length: 13; D gene: NA; clone size: NA; CDR3 protein: CASSCKPQETQYF; CDR3 DNA: TGTGCCAGCAGTTGCAAACCGCAAGAGACCCAGTACTTC
J gene: TRBJ2-3; V gene: TRBV5-1; CDR3 length: 17; D gene: TRBD1; clone size: NA; CDR3 protein: CASSLDGTGGVQGTQYF; CDR3 DNA: TGCGCCAGCAGCTTGGACGGGACAGGGGGCGTCCAGGGTACGCAGTATTTT
J gene: TRBJ1-2; V gene: TRBV12-3/TRBV12-4; CDR3 length: 11; D gene: NA; clone size: NA; CDR3 protein: CASRKMYGYTF; CDR3 DNA: TGTGCCAGCAGAAAGATGTATGGCTACACCTTC
J gene: TRBJ2-3; V gene: TRBV3-1/TRBV3-2; CDR3 length: 18; D gene: NA; clone size: NA; CDR3 protein: CASSQTPGGELSTDTQYF; CDR3 DNA: TGTGCCAGCAGCCAAACTCCCGGCGGGGAGCTGAGCACAGATACGCAGTATTTT
J gene: TRBJ1-1; V gene: TRBV27; CDR3 length: 13; D gene: NA; clone size: NA; CDR3 protein: CASGDSPNTEAFF; CDR3 DNA: TGTGCCAGCGGCGACAGCCCGAACACTGAAGCTTTCTTT
J gene: TRBJ2-1; V gene: TRBV6-6; CDR3 length: 11; D gene: NA; clone size: few; CDR3 protein: CASSLTNEQFF; CDR3 DNA: TGTGCCAGCAGCTTAACCAATGAGCAGTTCTTC
J gene: TRBJ2-5; V gene: TRBV12-3/TRBV12-4; CDR3 length: 13; D gene: NA; clone size: NA; CDR3 protein: CASSLIGQETQYF; CDR3 DNA: TGTGCCAGCAGTTTAATCGGACAAGAGACCCAGTACTTC
J gene: TRBJ1-2; V gene: TRBV7-9; CDR3 length: 15; D gene: NA; clone size: NA; CDR3 protein: CASSLEGTTNYGYTF; CDR3 DNA: TGTGCCAGCAGCTTAGAAGGGACGACTAACTATGGCTACACCTTC
J gene: TRBJ2-7; V gene: TRBV5-1; CDR3 length: 11; D gene: NA; clone size: once; CDR3 protein: CASSSSYEQYF; CDR3 DNA: TGCGCCAGCAGCTCTTCCTACGAGCAGTACTTC
J gene: TRBJ2-5; V gene: TRBV15; CDR3 length: 15; D gene: NA; clone size: few; CDR3 protein: CATSRADNQGETQYF; CDR3 DNA: TGTGCCACCAGCAGAGCCGATAACCAGGGGGAGACCCAGTACTTC
J gene: TRBJ1-2; V gene: TRBV6-1; CDR3 length: 14; D gene: NA; clone size: NA; CDR3 protein: CASSEAGSNYGYTF; CDR3 DNA: TGTGCCAGCAGTGAAGCGGGATCTAACTATGGCTACACCTTC
J gene: TRBJ2-1; V gene: TRBV15; CDR3 length: 14; D gene: NA; clone size: NA; CDR3 protein: CATSRARESNEQFF; CDR3 DNA: TGTGCCACCAGCAGAGCTAGGGAGTCCAATGAGCAGTTCTTC
J gene: TRBJ1-1; V gene: TRBV10-3; CDR3 length: 17; D gene: TRBD1; clone size: NA; CDR3 protein: CAISESKATGVNTEAFF; CDR3 DNA: TGTGCCATCAGTGAGTCGAAGGCGACAGGGGTTAACACTGAAGCTTTCTTT
J gene: TRBJ1-1; V gene: TRBV5-1; CDR3 length: 13; D gene: NA; clone size: NA; CDR3 protein: CASSAIQNTEAFF; CDR3 DNA: TGCGCCAGCAGCGCGATACAGAACACTGAAGCTTTCTTT
J gene: TRBJ1-2; V gene: TRBV2; CDR3 length: 12; D gene: TRBD1; clone size: NA; CDR3 protein: CASMTGNYGYTF; CDR3 DNA: TGTGCCAGCATGACAGGGAACTATGGCTACACCTTC
J gene: TRBJ2-3; V gene: TRBV21-1; CDR3 length: 13; D gene: NA; clone size: NA; CDR3 protein: CASREGATDTQYF; CDR3 DNA: TGTGCCAGCAGAGAGGGCGCTACAGATACGCAGTATTTT
J gene: TRBJ2-2; V gene: TRBV30; CDR3 length: 13; D gene: NA; clone size: NA; CDR3 protein: CAWREYYTGELFF; CDR3 DNA: TGTGCCTGGAGGGAATACTATACCGGGGAGCTGTTTTTT
J gene: TRBJ1-2; V gene: TRBV6-2/TRBV6-3; CDR3 length: 17; D gene: NA; clone size: NA; CDR3 protein: CASSYGRGSPPNYGYTF; CDR3 DNA: TGTGCCAGCAGTTACGGCAGGGGTTCTCCCCCAAACTATGGCTACACCTTC
J gene: TRBJ1-1; V gene: TRBV2; CDR3 length: 17; D gene: TRBD1; clone size: NA; CDR3 protein: CASSQGRTGQMNTEAFF; CDR3 DNA: TGTGCCAGCTCTCAAGGACGGACAGGACAAATGAACACTGAAGCTTTCTTT
J gene: TRBJ1-1; V gene: TRBV7-2; CDR3 length: 13; D gene: TRBD1; clone size: once; CDR3 protein: CASSPGGSTEAFF; CDR3 DNA: TGTGCCAGCAGCCCAGGGGGGAGCACTGAAGCTTTCTTT
J gene: TRBJ2-3; V gene: TRBV6-2/TRBV6-3; CDR3 length: 14; D gene: TRBD1; clone size: NA; CDR3 protein: CASSTDRETDTQYF; CDR3 DNA: TGTGCCAGCAGTACGGACAGGGAGACAGATACGCAGTATTTT
J gene: TRBJ2-7; V gene: TRBV18; CDR3 length: 15; D gene: TRBD1; clone size: NA; CDR3 protein: CASSLPGQGSYEQYF; CDR3 DNA: TGTGCCAGCTCACTACCGGGACAGGGTTCCTACGAGCAGTACTTC
J gene: TRBJ2-5; V gene: TRBV11-3; CDR3 length: 12; D gene: NA; clone size: NA; CDR3 protein: CASSSGWETQYF; CDR3 DNA: TGTGCCAGCAGCTCTGGGTGGGAGACCCAGTACTTC
J gene: TRBJ1-4; V gene: TRBV19; CDR3 length: 16; D gene: NA; clone size: NA; CDR3 protein: CASSSYSSGTNEKLFF; CDR3 DNA: TGTGCCAGTAGTTCTTACTCTTCGGGGACTAATGAAAAACTGTTTTTT
J gene: TRBJ2-1; V gene: TRBV7-9; CDR3 length: 16; D gene: TRBD2; clone size: NA; CDR3 protein: CASSLATTSGNNEQFF; CDR3 DNA: TGTGCCAGCAGCTTAGCGACGACTAGCGGGAACAATGAGCAGTTCTTC
J gene: TRBJ2-5; V gene: TRBV6-2/TRBV6-3; CDR3 length: 12; D gene: NA; clone size: NA; CDR3 protein: CASSDDSETQYF; CDR3 DNA: TGTGCCAGCAGCGACGACTCGGAGACCCAGTACTTC
J gene: TRBJ2-7; V gene: TRBV5-4; CDR3 length: 16; D gene: TRBD2; clone size: NA; CDR3 protein: CASSLRLAGVPNEQYF; CDR3 DNA: TGTGCCAGCAGCTTGCGGCTAGCGGGGGTACCCAACGAGCAGTACTTC
J gene: TRBJ2-7; V gene: TRBV12-3/TRBV12-4; CDR3 length: 12; D gene: NA; clone size: NA; CDR3 protein: CASSVSAYEQYF; CDR3 DNA: TGTGCCAGCAGCGTCAGCGCCTACGAGCAGTACTTC
J gene: TRBJ2-2; V gene: TRBV11-3; CDR3 length: 16; D gene: TRBD1; clone size: NA; CDR3 protein: CASSLGTGEATGELFF; CDR3 DNA: TGTGCCAGCAGCTTAGGGACAGGGGAAGCCACCGGGGAGCTGTTTTTT
J gene: TRBJ1-2; V gene: TRBV14; CDR3 length: 13; D gene: NA; clone size: NA; CDR3 protein: CASSQDPRVRFTF; CDR3 DNA: TGTGCCAGCAGCCAAGATCCCAGGGTTCGGTTCACCTTC
J gene: TRBJ2-1; V gene: TRBV7-9; CDR3 length: 17; D gene: NA; clone size: NA; CDR3 protein: CASSSPEGGGAYNEQFF; CDR3 DNA: TGTGCCAGCAGCTCCCCGGAAGGAGGGGGGGCCTACAATGAGCAGTTCTTC
J gene: TRBJ2-5; V gene: TRBV6-1; CDR3 length: 19; D gene: NA; clone size: once; CDR3 protein: CASSEGPLSSGLLTGTQYF; CDR3 DNA: TGTGCCAGCAGTGAAGGGCCCCTCTCATCGGGACTGCTGACAGGGACCCAGTACTTC